The next 5 T cell receptor beta chains were all read from a single sample in a study of blood T cells in healthy people across ages. The second PCR ran roughly 6 to 11 cycles with a sample-barcoded 5' primer and J-beta primers. TCRdb re-called the 5' RACE reads with MiXCR, one entry per CDR3 protein. The table lists hundreds of thousands of distinct CDR3 sequences, 62% of them singletons. Sequenced material: blood. Every receptor here comes from a man between 25 and 39 years old in good health.

This clonotype was found a few times. The J gene is TRBJ2-7, the V gene TRBV29-1, with 7 bases lining up with TRBD1. The V and J ends lost 5 bases and 2 bases, in that order; junction bases with no gene match: 6. This CDR3 is built from 13 residues. Germline V gene lookup returns CDR1 SQVTM and CDR2 ANQGSEA. Here the CDR3 DNA reads TGCAGCGTTCAAACCGGGACAGCCTACGAGCAGTACTTC. Its translation: CSVQTGTAYEQYF.

This clonotype has at least ten counts. The chain combines TRBV7-9 with TRBJ2-5; TRBD1 is a possible D gene (6 bases). Germline V lookup: CDR1 SEHNR, CDR2 FQNEAQ (reference sequence). Deletions cut 5 bases from V and 4 bases from J, with 14 bases between. This CDR3 spans 14 amino acids. CDR3 loop: CASSVAGVGETQYF. CDR3 coding DNA: TGTGCCAGCAGCGTCGCAGGGGTCGGAGAGACCCAGTACTTC.

This clonotype was recorded a few times. This chain uses TRBV7-2 with TRBJ2-3; tentatively, D is TRBD2 (5 bases). The ends were cut back, 5 bases at V and 0 bases at J, with 12 bases in the middle. The CDR3 has 15 amino acids. Germline values: CDR1 SGHTA, CDR2 FQGNSA. CDR3 sequence (DNA): TGTGCCAGCAGCCGGACGGGAATTAGCACAGATACGCAGTATTTT. This encodes CASSRTGISTDTQYF.

V and J are TRBV3-1 and TRBJ2-4; the D is unclear. The DNA end is more similar to TRBJ2-7, so the J call may be wrong. Germline V gene data show CDR1 as LGHDT and CDR2 as YNNKEL (reference sequence). The CDR3 runs to 17 residues. CDR3 amino acids: CASSSQIGDRFVYEQYF. CDR3 coding DNA: TGTGCCAGCAGCAGCCAGATTGGGGATAGATTCGTCTACGAGCAGTACTTC.

This chain uses TRBV9 with TRBJ1-5; no clear D gene. Trimming stripped 0 bases from V and 14 bases from J, with 12 bases between. The CDR3 spans 12 residues. CDR1 is SGDLS, CDR2 YYNGEE, per germline. CDR3 sequence: CASSVGIDYEHF. Here the CDR3 DNA reads TGTGCCAGCAGCGTAGGAATAGACTACGAGCATTTT.